This TCR beta chain was observed in a study of T cells expressing NK-cell markers (dated by TCRdb to the early 2020s). Background on the whole study: Three sorted T-cell subsets (CD3+CD56+NKG2C+, CD3+CD56+NKG2C- and CD3+CD56-NKG2C+) from fewer than 10 donors had their TCR beta-chain repertoires profiled. The study sequenced eight donors, all healthy volunteers chosen at random: three men and five women. Most of the eight sequenced donors were HCMV-seropositive and one was HCMV-seronegative. Illumina HiSeq 2000/2500, MiSeq or NextSeq was used to sequence libraries as 2 x 150 bp reads. What the study reported, not specific to this receptor: For more than 5 donors, the dominant CD3+CD56+NKG2C+ clonotypes were among the top 10 CD8+ clonotypes and accounted for about 1.0-7.0% of CD8+ T cells. Those dominant clonotypes were again the most abundant among CD3+CD56-NKG2C+ cells in a few donors, at about 25-65%. Whether the expanded NKG2C-expressing T cell clones were specific for HCMV antigens remained unclear.

HCMV serostatus was determined by detecting HCMV-specific IgG in serum with a commercial ELISA kit. Ficoll density gradient centrifugation was used to isolate peripheral blood mononuclear cells from blood. The CDR3 goes from the cysteine to the phenylalanine over 16 residues. A DNA sequence was not provided. For this clonotype: Its antigen is still unknown.

Instrument used: Illumina HiSeq 2000. TCR beta cDNA libraries were prepared using 5'RACE template switching, which introduced a universal primer site and unique molecular identifiers. cDNA synthesis was primed from the TCR beta constant segment and was followed by two successive PCR amplification steps. Processing in the source paper ran as follows. MIGEC was used to demultiplex reads and group the reads by UMI, and MiTCR was used to assemble and quantify clonotypes. To exclude erroneous sequences, any TCR cDNA sequence not supported by at least two reads was discarded. The tcR package was used for downstream repertoire analysis, with clonotypes matched between fractions based on CDR3 nucleotide sequence plus V segment. VDJmatch was used to annotate antigen specificity against VDJdb, with one amino acid substitution in CDR3 allowed. TCRdb reprocessed the reads, so every CDR3 protein sequence counts as one entry and DNA is not shown. The V and J calls follow TCRdb's processing rather than the paper's. For this sample, the table gives roughly 390,000 distinct CDR3 sequences. Of the sample, roughly 5.2% is held by the ten largest clones.

Material for sequencing was blood T cells: a sorted CD56 or NKG2C T cell subset, CD4+ or CD8+ T cells, or bulk PBMC T cells (not recorded which). Recombination joined TRBV12-3 or TRBV12-4 with TRBJ2-1. This sequence originates from a man aged 18 to 69 in good health. The CDR3 here reads CASSLGLTNSYNEQFF.